Listed here are 32 T cell receptor beta chains from one sample, sequenced in a study of T cell responses to AZD1222 COVID-19 vaccine. Profiled with immunoSEQ multiplex PCR; TCRdb holds only in-frame clones, not every one. Among about 150,000 clones listed, over 75% were seen once. The source material was peripheral blood, sampled on day 0 of AZD1222 vaccination. Receptors originate from an adult in good health.

The chain links TRBV6-1 to TRBJ2-3, with 9 bases matching TRBD1. V trimming: 0 bases; J trimming: 6 bases; junction bases outside the gene matches: 16. Germline V gene sequence: CDR1 MNHNS, CDR2 SASEGT. The CDR3 extends over 19 amino acids. CDR3 sequence (DNA): TGTGCCAGCAGTGAAGCGGCACTATTACAGGGGGCTGCCCTGGATACGCAGTATTTT. Residues: CASSEAALLQGAALDTQYF.

This sequence joins TRBV3-1 (or the pseudogene TRBV3-2) and TRBJ1-4; D is uncertain. Germline lookup yields CDR1 LGHDT and CDR2 YNNKEL (reference sequence). CDR3 length: 14 amino acids. Trimming took off 0 bases at V and 5 bases at J, with 7 bases between the two ends. The CDR3 region has the DNA TGTGCCAGCAGCCAAGATAAACGGAATGAAAAACTGTTTTTT. Amino acids: CASSQDKRNEKLFF.

CDR3: CASSLRGTLAKNIQYF. The CDR3, as DNA: TGTGCCAGCAGTCTCAGGGGGACCCTAGCCAAAAACATTCAGTACTTC. The rearrangement links TRBV13 to TRBJ2-4; 7 positions match TRBD1. This CDR3 contains 16 residues. Germline lookup yields CDR1 PRHDT and CDR2 FYEKMQ (reference sequence). J was trimmed by 0 bases and V by 6 bases; bases with no gene match: 8. Drawing the rest from reference TRBV13 and TRBJ2-4, the complete variable domain is AAGVIQSPRHLIKEKRETATLKCYPIPRHDTVYWYQQGPGQDPQFLISFYEKMQSDKGSIPDRFSAQQFSDYHSELNMSSLELGDSALYFCASSLRGTLAKNIQYFGAGTRLSVL.

The chain is built from TRBV5-1 and TRBJ2-5, with unresolved D. Looked up from germline, CDR1 is SGHRS and CDR2 is YFSETQ. This CDR3 is 11 amino acids long. The V and J ends lost 4 bases and 4 bases respectively, with 5 bases between them. For the CDR3, the DNA is TGCGCCAGCAGCGAAGGAGAGACCCAGTACTTC. This translates into CASSEGETQYF.

This clone was observed a few times. The genes are TRBV29-1 and TRBJ1-1; perhaps TRBD1 as D (6 bases). This CDR3 is 13 amino acids long. The germline gives CDR1 SQVTM, CDR2 ANQGSEA. V was pared by 4 bases and J by 5 bases, with 14 bases between. CDR3 residues: CSVVRGAGTEAFF. In DNA form, the CDR3 reads TGCAGCGTTGTCCGGGGGGCCGGGACTGAAGCTTTCTTT.

In DNA, the CDR3 is TGCGCCAGCGCCTGGGACAGGGGATTTAGCAATCAGCCCCAGCATTTT. It encodes CASAWDRGFSNQPQHF. The chain recombines TRBV10-2 with TRBJ1-5; 10 nucleotides line up with TRBD1. Trimming removed 8 bases from V and 0 bases from J; junction bases left unmatched: 7. Germline assignment: CDR1 WSHSY and CDR2 SAAADI. The CDR3 totals 16 residues.

J is TRBJ2-2 and V is TRBV9, with D unclear. The ends were cut back, 0 bases at V and 8 bases at J, with 14 bases in the middle. Germline V gene sequence: CDR1 SGDLS, CDR2 YYNGEE. The CDR3 extends over 15 amino acids. In nucleotides, the CDR3 is TGTGCCAGCAGCGTAGGGGCAGCCATACCGGGGGAGCTGTTTTTT. It codes for CASSVGAAIPGELFF.

The chain has TRBV19 and TRBJ2-3, with 8 bases fitting TRBD2. This CDR3 has 16 residues. In germline, CDR1 is LNHDA, CDR2 SQIVND (reference sequence). The V gene end was trimmed by 5 bases and the J gene end by 0 bases; junction bases not matched to a gene: 7. DNA for the CDR3: TGTGCCAGTAGTTTACGACTAGCGACTAGCACAGATACGCAGTATTTT. Its protein product is CASSLRLATSTDTQYF.

This chain links TRBV7-3 with TRBJ1-4; 7 bases line up with TRBD1. J lost 5 bases, V lost 3 bases, and 12 bases had no gene match. The CDR3 length is 17 residues. Per the germline V gene, CDR1 is SGHTA and CDR2 is FQGTGA. This CDR3 reads CASSFSGTAEDNEKLFF. The DNA of the CDR3 is TGTGCCAGCAGCTTCTCCGGGACAGCGGAGGACAATGAAAAACTGTTTTTT.

This chain links TRBV6-4 with TRBJ1-1; perhaps TRBD1 as D (5 bases). Trimming removed 0 bases at V and 3 bases at J, with 11 bases between. Per germline, CDR1 MRHNA and CDR2 SNTAGT. This CDR3 is 15 amino acids long. The CDR3 is CASSDSGDPDTEAFF. CDR3 DNA: TGTGCCAGCAGTGACTCGGGGGATCCGGACACTGAAGCTTTCTTT.

The chain joins TRBV29-1 to TRBJ1-4; TRBD1 agrees at 9 bases. Trimming cost V 8 bases and J 7 bases; bases outside gene matches: 17. CDR3 length equals 16 residues. Per the germline V gene, CDR1 is SQVTM and CDR2 is ANQGSEA. The CDR3 protein is CSSRDRAKKTGEKLFF. The CDR3 region has the DNA TGCAGCTCCCGGGACAGGGCTAAGAAGACAGGTGAAAAACTGTTTTTT.

V gene TRBV21-1 combines with J gene TRBJ1-5. TRBV21-1 is designated a pseudogene. The CDR3 consists of 15 residues. The CDR3 nucleotides read TGTGCCAGCAGCAAGAATTGGGGGATCAATCAGCCCCAGCATTTT. The encoded protein is CASSKNWGINQPQHF.

The CDR3 loop is CASSRQSSYNEQFF. The CDR3 nucleotides read TGTGCCAGTAGTAGGCAGAGCTCCTACAATGAGCAGTTCTTC. The chain links TRBV19 to TRBJ2-1; D is unresolved. Per germline, CDR1 LNHDA and CDR2 SQIVND (reference sequence). The CDR3 has 14 residues. V lost 4 bases and J lost 0, with 7 bases in between.

The genes are TRBV10-3 and TRBJ2-1; 10 bases match TRBD2. The CDR3 totals 20 residues. Germline CDR1 reads ENHRY; CDR2 reads SYGVKD. The junction had 20 bases not matched to a gene; V was cut back by 0 bases and J by 9 bases. CDR3 in DNA: TGTGCCATCAGTGAGTCGAGACTAGCGGGCAGCGGTGGGCAACAACGTGAGCAGTTCTTC. It yields the protein CAISESRLAGSGGQQREQFF.

The chain couples TRBV2 to TRBJ2-1, with TRBD2 identical over 7 bases. V dropped 6 bases and J dropped 0; count of bases not matched to a gene: 2. The CDR3 runs 14 residues. Germline loops: CDR1 SNHLY, CDR2 FYNNEI. The CDR3 nucleotides read TGTGCCAGCAGGCTAGCGGTCTCCTACAATGAGCAGTTCTTC. This encodes CASRLAVSYNEQFF.

V is TRBV25-1 and J is TRBJ2-1; the match to TRBD1 covers 10 bases. CDR1 is MGHDK and CDR2 is SYGVNS in the germline V gene. CDR3 length equals 14 residues. V lost 3 bases and J lost 8; bases outside the gene matches: 4. CDR3 DNA sequence: TGTGCCAGCAGTGATTCGACAGGGGGCCATGAGCAGTTCTTC. This translates into CASSDSTGGHEQFF.

The rearrangement uses TRBV7-9 and TRBJ1-2; D remains unclear. V was shortened by 2 bases and J by 8 bases, with 18 bases between the two germline ends. CDR1 and CDR2 (germline): SEHNR, FQNEAQ (reference sequence). The CDR3 has 15 amino acids. The CDR3 loop is CASSLSVAGSEGYTF. The CDR3 DNA follows: TGTGCCAGCAGCTTATCCGTGGCGGGGTCTGAAGGCTACACCTTC. Full variable domain (rest looked up from reference TRBV7-9 and TRBJ1-2): DTGVSQNPRHKITKRGQNVTFRCDPISEHNRLYWYRQTLGQGPEFLTYFQNEAQLEKSRLLSDRFSAERPKGSFSTLEIQRTEQGDSAMYLCASSLSVAGSEGYTFGSGTRLTVV.

The chain links TRBV20-1 to TRBJ1-1; D gene unclear. This CDR3 comprises 13 residues. Trimming cost V 3 bases and J 1 base, with 9 bases left between them. Germline CDR1 DFQATT, CDR2 SNEGSKA (reference sequence). CDR3 amino acids: CSASRGENTEAFF. CDR3 DNA: TGCAGTGCTAGTCGTGGGGAGAACACTGAAGCTTTCTTT.

DNA for the CDR3: TGTGCCAGTAGTACTGGACAGGGGGGAGAGCCCCAGCATTTT. Translated: CASSTGQGGEPQHF. The V gene is TRBV19, the J gene TRBJ1-5; TRBD1 agrees at 10 bases. The J segment lost 8 bases and the V segment lost 4 bases, leaving 5 bases of the junction unmatched. The CDR3 extends over 14 amino acids. Germline loops: CDR1 LNHDA, CDR2 SQIVND (reference sequence).

This chain uses TRBV19 with TRBJ2-7; no reliable D call. The V gene's germline CDR1 is LNHDA and CDR2 SQIVND (reference sequence). This CDR3 is 11 amino acids long. Between the trimmed V and J ends, which lost 2 bases and 3 bases, there was a span of 2 bases. Here the CDR3 reads CASSINYEQYF. The CDR3 nucleotides read TGTGCCAGTAGTATAAACTACGAGCAGTACTTC. The full variable domain, rest sourced from reference TRBV19 and TRBJ2-7, is DGGITQSPKYLFRKEGQNVTLSCEQNLNHDAMYWYRQDPGQGLRLIYYSQIVNDFQKGDIAEGYSVSREKKESFPLTVTSAQKNPTAFYLCASSINYEQYFGPGTRLTVT.

This clone was recorded only once. J is TRBJ2-2 and V is TRBV30; tentative D call: TRBD2 (5 bases). This CDR3 comprises 14 residues. The V end lost 0 bases, the J end lost 3 bases, and 8 bases lay between the germline ends. From germline, CDR1 is GTSNPN and CDR2 SVGIG (reference sequence). CDR3 in DNA: TGTGCCTGGAGTGTAACGGACTACACCGGGGAGCTGTTTTTT. Amino acids: CAWSVTDYTGELFF.

The gene calls are TRBV7-2 and TRBJ2-7; TRBD2 agrees at 14 bases. The germline gives CDR1 SGHTA, CDR2 FQGNSA. The CDR3 contains 18 residues. With 4 bases clipped from V and 1 base from J, the junction kept 9 bases outside the gene matches. The CDR3 bases are TGTGCCAGCAGCTCATTACTAGGGACTAGCGGGAGATCCTACGAGCAGTACTTC. This codes for CASSSLLGTSGRSYEQYF.

This chain links TRBV28 with TRBJ1-6, with TRBD1 matching over 8 bases. V lost 10 bases and J lost 6; bases outside the gene matches: 8. The CDR3 runs 14 residues. Germline V gene sequence: CDR1 MDHEN, CDR2 SYDVKM. The CDR3 region is CATTADRVNSPLHF. The CDR3 coding sequence is TGTGCCACCACTGCGGACAGGGTTAATTCACCCCTCCACTTT.

The chain employs TRBV15 and TRBJ1-2, with 11 bases lining up with TRBD1. The CDR3 spans 16 residues. Germline lookup yields CDR1 LNHNV and CDR2 YYDKDF (reference sequence). V lost 3 bases, J lost 2 bases, and 5 bases stayed unmatched. CDR3 coding DNA: TGTGCCACCAGCAGGGCCGGACAGGGGGCGAACTATGGCTACACCTTC. Its protein product is CATSRAGQGANYGYTF.

The genes are TRBV7-9 and TRBJ2-2; 9 nucleotides agree with TRBD2. The CDR3 is made up of 15 amino acids. Trimming at V came to 5 bases and at J to 6 bases, leaving 7 bases not matched to a gene. Germline CDR1 SEHNR, CDR2 FQNEAQ (reference sequence). The CDR3 coding sequence is TGTGCCAGCAGCCCCATAGCGGGAGCGGCCGGGGAGCTGTTTTTT. It encodes CASSPIAGAAGELFF.

This CDR3 reads CASSDQYSGNTIYF. In DNA form, the CDR3 reads TGTGCCAGCAGTGATCAGTACTCTGGAAACACCATATATTTT. V is TRBV2 and J is TRBJ1-3; D unresolved. The CDR3 is made up of 14 amino acids. Trimming cost V 3 bases and J 0 bases, with 6 bases left between them. CDR1 SNHLY and CDR2 FYNNEI come from the germline V gene.

The V and J genes are TRBV2 and TRBJ2-3, with D perhaps matching TRBD2 (6 bases). The V and J ends lost 7 bases and 2 bases respectively, with 19 bases between them. Germline V gene sequence: CDR1 SNHLY, CDR2 FYNNEI. The CDR3 sequence is 16 residues long. CDR3 coding DNA: TGTGCCAGCACCCGGGAGAGCTCGATTTTCACAGATACGCAGTATTTT. Protein: CASTRESSIFTDTQYF. Looking up the rest from reference TRBV2 and TRBJ2-3 gives the full variable domain: EPEVTQTPSHQVTQMGQEVILRCVPISNHLYFYWYRQILGQKVEFLVSFYNNEISEKSEIFDDQFSVERPDGSNFTLKIRSTKLEDSAMYFCASTRESSIFTDTQYFGPGTRLTVL.

This clone appeared a single time. This chain joins TRBV5-1 and TRBJ1-5; TRBD1 matches 8 bases. V lost 0 bases to trimming and J lost 6 bases; unmatched junction nucleotides: 5. This CDR3 spans 15 amino acids. Germline V CDR1 and CDR2: SGHRS, YFSETQ. CDR3 DNA: TGCGCCAGCAGCTTGGGGGGACAGGTTGGTCAGCCCCAGCATTTT. Amino acid sequence: CASSLGGQVGQPQHF.

The chain links TRBV5-1 to TRBJ2-3; D not certain. V lost 4 bases and J 6 bases, leaving 9 bases between the germline ends. Germline values: CDR1 SGHRS, CDR2 YFSETQ. This CDR3 is 12 amino acids long. The CDR3 protein is CASSVIGDTQYF. The CDR3 coding sequence is TGCGCCAGCAGCGTCATTGGGGATACGCAGTATTTT.

This chain joins TRBV7-9 and TRBJ1-2, with D uncertain. The CDR3 is made up of 13 amino acids. The V end was cut by 3 bases, the J end by 5 bases, with 10 bases between. Germline CDR1 is SEHNR and CDR2 is FQNEAQ (reference sequence). This chain's CDR3 is CASSFAETYGYTF. CDR3 DNA: TGTGCCAGCAGCTTTGCCGAGACGTATGGCTACACCTTC.

The genes are TRBV27 and TRBJ1-2; D is unclear. V gave up 5 bases and J gave up 2 bases, with 9 bases separating them. The CDR3 runs 13 residues. Germline V gives CDR1 MNHEY, CDR2 SMNVEV (reference sequence). DNA for the CDR3: TGTGCCAGCAGTAACTACGGAAACTATGGCTACACCTTC. Encoded protein: CASSNYGNYGYTF.

V usage is TRBV19 and J usage is TRBJ1-6; unclear D gene. The CDR3 is 15 amino acids. CDR1 and CDR2 from the germline V gene are LNHDA and SQIVND (reference sequence). V dropped 5 bases and J dropped 6 bases, with 14 bases sitting between them. The CDR3 is CASSGATQVNSPLHF. The DNA for the CDR3 is TGTGCCAGTAGTGGTGCGACACAAGTTAATTCACCCCTCCACTTT.